The present T cell receptor (beta chain) was sequenced within a study of patients and donors after allogeneic stem cell transplantation. TCRdb re-derived calls from the RT-PCR reads in MiXCR, one entry per CDR3 protein. The table lists about 150,000 distinct CDR3 sequences, roughly two fifths of them singletons, with 40% to 55% in the top ten. Sequencing used blood, either unsorted or a sorted T cell fraction (not recorded which). The source is a human donor who was either an allogeneic HSCT recipient or a stem cell or donor lymphocyte infusion donor (not recorded which). It is not recorded whose cells these are; they may come from a transplant donor.

The CDR3 DNA sequence: TGTGCCAGCAGTGATGGGGCGAACACTGAAGCTTTCTTT. Its translation is CASSDGANTEAFF. The V gene is TRBV25-1, the J gene TRBJ1-1, with D maybe TRBD1 (5 bases). This CDR3 has 13 residues. Between the trimmed V and J ends, which lost 3 bases and 1 base, there was a span of 6 bases. The germline CDR1 and CDR2 sequences are MGHDK and SYGVNS. Variable domain in full (rest from reference TRBV25-1 and TRBJ1-1): EADIYQTPRYLVIGTGKKITLECSQTMGHDKMYWYQQDPGMELHLIHYSYGVNSTEKGDLSSESTVSRIRTEHFPLTLESARPSHTSQYLCASSDGANTEAFFGQGTRLTVV.